This TCR beta chain was sequenced during a study of T cell repertoires in cytomegalovirus infection. Study summary: TCR beta signatures that were public indicated CMV infection and matching HLA type. General observations from the study: HLA-C-restricted CMV clonotypes gave the most frequent clonotype in two of eight donors. Based on cumulative public TCR beta family frequency, carriers of CMV plus the relevant HLA were identified.

J gave up 0 bases and V 3 bases, and 10 bases lay outside the gene matches. Per germline, CDR1 LNHNV and CDR2 YYDKDF (reference sequence). The CDR3 loop spans 18 amino acids. Via MiXCR, TCRdb re-called the reads, giving one row per CDR3 protein. The table lists some 300,000 distinct CDR3 sequences, around 13% of them singletons, with 7.5% to 10% in the top ten. The sample holds a few counts of this clonotype. Its antigen remains unknown. The chain combines TRBV15 with TRBJ2-1; 8 bases fit TRBD2. The TCR sequence derives from a human donor in good health (CMV status not recorded). Some clones in this sample may be carry-over from other donors' samples. What was sequenced was PBMCs. The CDR3 loop reads CATSSRIVAGSSYNEQFF. The CDR3 DNA follows: TGTGCCACCAGCAGCAGAATAGTAGCGGGAAGCTCCTACAATGAGCAGTTCTTC.